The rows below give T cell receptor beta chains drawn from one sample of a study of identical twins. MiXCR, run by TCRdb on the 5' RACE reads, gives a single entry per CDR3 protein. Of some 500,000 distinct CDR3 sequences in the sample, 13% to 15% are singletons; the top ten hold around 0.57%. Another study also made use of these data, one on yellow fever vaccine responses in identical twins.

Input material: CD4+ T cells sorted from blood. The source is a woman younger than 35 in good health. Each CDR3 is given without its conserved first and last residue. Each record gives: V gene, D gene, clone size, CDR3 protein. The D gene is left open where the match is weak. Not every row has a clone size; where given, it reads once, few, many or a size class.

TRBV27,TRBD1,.,ASWDRGNSPLH
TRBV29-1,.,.,SVSRGPTDTQY
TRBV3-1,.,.,ASSHSSNEQF
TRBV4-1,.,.,ASSLNLYNEQF
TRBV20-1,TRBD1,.,SAVTGGYEQF
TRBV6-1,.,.,ASRPYHTGELF
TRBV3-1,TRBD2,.,ASSPGTSGLVEQY
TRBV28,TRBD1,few,ASSRTGTGNTEAF
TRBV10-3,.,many,AISDLTEAF
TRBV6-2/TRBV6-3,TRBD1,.,ASSLIQGSKTQY
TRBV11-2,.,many,ASSLTPTGIQETQY
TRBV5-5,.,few,ASSKESSYNSPLH
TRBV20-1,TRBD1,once,SARAPGQRNEQY
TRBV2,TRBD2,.,ASIGLAGAGELF
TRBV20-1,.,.,SARRTSNEQF
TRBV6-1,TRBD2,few,ASSERTSGGPSSYNEQF
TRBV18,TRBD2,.,ASSPDPGGEQY
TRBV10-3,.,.,AISESGSTGNTIY
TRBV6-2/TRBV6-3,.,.,ASSSGFTHISAKNIQY
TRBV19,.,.,ASSMQRSSYEQY
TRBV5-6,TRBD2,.,ASSQTWGSGGQETQY
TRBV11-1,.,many,ASSSINTGELF
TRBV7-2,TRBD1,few,ASSLYRGNQPQH
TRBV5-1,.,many,ASRGGGKNNEQF
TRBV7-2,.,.,ASSLASPRGELF
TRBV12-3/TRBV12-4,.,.,ASSLTGTHQPQH
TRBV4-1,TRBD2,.,ASSQVGLAANEQY
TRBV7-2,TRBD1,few,ASSFDRGQDEQF
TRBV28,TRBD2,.,ASSLGTSLSDTQY
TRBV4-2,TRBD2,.,ASSQYYGTNSYEQY
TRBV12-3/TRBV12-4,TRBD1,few,ASSTGQGGYGYT
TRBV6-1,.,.,ASSQSTGDTEAF
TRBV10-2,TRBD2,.,ASTKAGLAGEDEQF
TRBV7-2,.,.,ASSHPQGGMNTEAF
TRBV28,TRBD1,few,ASSSPTGDNSPLH
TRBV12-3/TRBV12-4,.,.,ASSFPEPSGDSAGYTGGTDTQY
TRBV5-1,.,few,ASSLGGTDYNEQF
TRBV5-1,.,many,ASSSRGANTGELF
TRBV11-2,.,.,ASSSRLNTEAF
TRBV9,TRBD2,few,ASSPIGLAGGGELF
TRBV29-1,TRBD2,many,SGKLAGVSYNEQF
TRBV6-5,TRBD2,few,ASSSTRGSYTDTQY
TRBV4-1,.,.,ASSQGFGLPGTQY
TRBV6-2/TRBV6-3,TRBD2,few,ASAFPPGTSGVIWEQF